What follows describes a single T cell receptor beta chain. TCRdb re-called the RT-PCR reads with MiXCR, one entry per CDR3 protein. The sample lists around 650,000 distinct CDR3 sequences, less than 20% occurring once. These data are taken from a study of response to subunit inactivated influenza vaccine. The V gene lost 1 base and the J gene lost 3 bases, with 13 bases spanning the gap. Per the germline V gene, CDR1 is MGHRA and CDR2 is YSYEKL. The length of the CDR3 is 15 residues. The source material was PBMCs from blood, sampled 11 to 12 days after vaccination. The clonotype comes from a middle-aged man who received an inactivated influenza vaccine. The chain recombines TRBV4-1 with TRBJ2-7, with D hard to call. The CDR3 DNA sequence: TGCGCCAGCAGCCAAGGGGCTTCAGCAGTCTACGAGCAGTACTTC. Encoded protein: CASSQGASAVYEQYF.